The clone carrying this T cell receptor (beta chain) is categorized as medium-sized. What it binds is not known. The data stem from a study of T cells after posttransplantation cyclophosphamide. This CDR3 region has 17 residues. CDR1 is SGHTA, CDR2 FQGTGA, per germline. Trimming left V 2 bases short and J 6 bases short, with 21 bases between. Cyclophosphamide on days +3 and +4 followed busulfan-fludarabine conditioning and a marrow graft. General study points: Donor-recipient repertoire similarity was low at 1-2 months, rising over year one. Blood and skin or GI T cell repertoires showed limited TRB overlap.

Only in-frame clones appear in the TCRdb table, and some are missing; sequencing was by immunoSEQ multiplex PCR. This sample has some 1,900 clones and no singletons, with over 11% in the ten largest. This receptor was identified in a female patient in her forties or fifties who received an allogeneic stem cell transplant from a related donor, was CMV-positive, and had no GVHD. A subset of T cells may come from the graft donor. The J gene is TRBJ2-3, the V gene TRBV7-3; D unclear. This material consisted of PBMCs, taken 32 days after allogeneic stem cell transplant with posttransplant cyclophosphamide. The CDR3 here is CASSLESLLPGLDTQYF. The DNA of the CDR3 is TGTGCCAGCAGCTTAGAGTCTCTTCTACCCGGGTTGGATACGCAGTATTTT.